The 28 T cell receptor beta chains in this list originate from one sample, sequenced in a study of blood T cell repertoires in COVID-19. Sequencing was performed with immunoSEQ multiplex PCR; in TCRdb, only in-frame clones are kept and a portion is missing. The sample includes approximately 120,000 clones, over 75% of them seen just once. What was sequenced was peripheral blood. These receptors were obtained from a woman at least 80 years old with acute or convalescent COVID-19.

The rearrangement joins TRBV7-9 to TRBJ1-1, with TRBD1 matching 8 bases. The length of the CDR3 is 16 residues. Per the germline V gene, CDR1 is SEHNR and CDR2 is FQNEAQ (reference sequence). The ends lost 3 bases at V and 0 bases at J; junction bases unmatched: 6. The CDR3 is CASSFPGTGMNTEAFF. The CDR3 bases are TGTGCCAGCAGCTTCCCCGGGACAGGCATGAACACTGAAGCTTTCTTT.

The gene calls are TRBV18 and TRBJ1-1; unclear D gene. The CDR3 runs 13 residues. Looked up from germline, CDR1 is KGHSH and CDR2 is LQKENI. V lost 4 bases, J lost 6 bases, and 12 bases lay in between. CDR3 DNA sequence: TGTGCCAGCTCACTCGGCTATAGCGCTGAAGCTTTCTTT. It codes for CASSLGYSAEAFF.

This clone was found once. The V gene is TRBV2, the J gene TRBJ2-1; weak D call: TRBD2 (7 bases). Germline V gene sequence: CDR1 SNHLY, CDR2 FYNNEI. The CDR3 covers 14 residues. Trimming removed 2 bases at V and 5 bases at J, with 10 bases between. CDR3 sequence reads: CASSERGANNEQFF. The DNA of the CDR3 is TGTGCCAGCAGTGAACGGGGGGCGAACAATGAGCAGTTCTTC.

The genes are TRBV4-2 and TRBJ2-3; 11 nucleotides match TRBD2. Trimming took 1 base from V and 2 from J; bases not matched to a gene: 2. The germline gives CDR1 LGHNA, CDR2 YNFKEQ. This CDR3 has 16 amino acids. CDR3 DNA sequence: TGTGCCAGCAGCCAAGTAGCGGGGGGGACCACAGATACGCAGTATTTT. This translates into CASSQVAGGTTDTQYF.

The chain has TRBV5-6 and TRBJ1-1; TRBD1 aligns across 11 bases. Germline loops: CDR1 SGHDT, CDR2 YYEEEE. The CDR3 has 14 residues. Trimming took 5 bases from V and 7 from J; bases not matched to a gene: 7. This CDR3 is CASSRGQGAHEAFF. The DNA of the CDR3 is TGTGCCAGCAGTCGAGGACAGGGGGCCCATGAAGCTTTCTTT.

V usage is TRBV27 and J usage is TRBJ2-2; 9 bases are a match to TRBD1. Unmatched junction bases numbered 10, after V lost 3 bases and J lost 5 bases. Looked up from germline, CDR1 is MNHEY and CDR2 is SMNVEV (reference sequence). There are 17 residues in the CDR3. The CDR3 bases are TGTGCCAGCAGTTTCCCTTGGACAGGGGAGAAGACCGGGGAGCTGTTTTTT. Translation gives CASSFPWTGEKTGELFF.

This rearrangement joins TRBV4-1 to TRBJ2-5, with D tentatively TRBD1 (6 bases). The CDR3 is 15 residues long. CDR1 and CDR2 from the germline V gene are MGHRA and YSYEKL. V was cut by 2 bases and J by 5 bases, with 15 bases left in between. In DNA form, the CDR3 reads TGCGCCAGCAGCCAAACAACACAGGGTTGGGAGACCCAGTACTTC. Its protein product is CASSQTTQGWETQYF.

CDR3 sequence (DNA): TGCAGCGTCGTTCCCCCCTTGGACTTGATCGGTTATACGCAGTATTTT. Its translation: CSVVPPLDLIGYTQYF. The chain has TRBV29-1 and TRBJ2-3; D may be TRBD2 (5 bases). This CDR3 region has 16 residues. Germline-derived CDR1 and CDR2 are SQVTM and ANQGSEA. The V end was cut by 6 bases, the J end by 7 bases, with 26 bases between.

The sample holds a few counts of this clone. V gene TRBV13 combines with J gene TRBJ1-6; weak D call: TRBD1 (6 bases). Germline lookup yields CDR1 PRHDT and CDR2 FYEKMQ (reference sequence). Trimming stripped 6 bases from V and 3 bases from J, with 9 bases between. CDR3 length equals 14 residues. In DNA, the CDR3 is TGTGCCAGCAGACCAGGGGACTATAATTCACCCCTCCACTTT. Protein product: CASRPGDYNSPLHF.

V is TRBV9 and J is TRBJ1-2; possibly TRBD1 for D (6 bases). The CDR3 is made up of 13 amino acids. Germline values: CDR1 SGDLS, CDR2 YYNGEE. Between the trimmed V and J ends, which lost 5 bases and 7 bases, there was a span of 15 bases. CDR3 loop: CASSTQGVSGYTF. For the CDR3, the DNA is TGTGCCAGCAGTACACAGGGTGTAAGTGGCTACACCTTC.

The genes are TRBV2 and TRBJ1-3; TRBD1 aligns across 8 bases. Germline V gene sequence: CDR1 SNHLY, CDR2 FYNNEI. This CDR3 region has 16 residues. V trimming: 5 bases; J trimming: 3 bases; junction bases outside the gene matches: 9. The CDR3 protein is CASSKDRGGFGNTIYF. The DNA of the CDR3 is TGTGCCAGCAGTAAAGACAGGGGTGGATTTGGAAACACCATATATTTT.

This clone was seen a single time. The chain has TRBV6-4 and TRBJ2-2, with TRBD1 identical over 7 bases. Looked up from germline, CDR1 is MRHNA and CDR2 is SNTAGT. The junction had 4 bases not matched to a gene; V was cut back by 3 bases and J by 6 bases. CDR3 length: 14 amino acids. The CDR3 loop reads CASSELQGAGELFF. CDR3 nucleotides: TGTGCCAGCAGTGAGCTCCAGGGGGCCGGGGAGCTGTTTTTT.

V is TRBV7-2 and J is TRBJ2-3, with 9 nucleotides matching TRBD2. The V segment lost 2 bases and the J segment 1 base; nucleotides outside the gene matches: 7. CDR3 length equals 17 residues. Germline V gene data show CDR1 as SGHTA and CDR2 as FQGNSA. The DNA for the CDR3 is TGTGCCAGCAGCTTAAAGAGCGGGGGGTGGGGCACAGATACGCAGTATTTT. Translated, it gives CASSLKSGGWGTDTQYF.

The rearrangement uses TRBV19 and TRBJ1-6; the D gene is possibly TRBD1 (5 bases). This CDR3 spans 15 amino acids. Germline V CDR1 and CDR2: LNHDA, SQIVND (reference sequence). V was clipped by 7 bases and J by 3 bases, with 13 bases between them. The CDR3 DNA is TGTGCCAGTAAGTCGACAGAACTCTATAATTCACCCCTCCACTTT. Translated, it gives CASKSTELYNSPLHF.

The chain is built from TRBV19 and TRBJ1-1; unclear D gene. The germline CDR1 and CDR2 sequences are LNHDA and SQIVND (reference sequence). Trimming left V 5 bases short and J 9 bases short, with 19 bases between. The CDR3 spans 14 residues. DNA for the CDR3: TGTGCCAGTAGTCCTCGGACCTTCGGGATGAAAGCTTTCTTT. Amino acids: CASSPRTFGMKAFF.

The chain recombines TRBV4-2 with TRBJ2-4; D is unclear. Germline-derived CDR1 and CDR2 are LGHNA and YNFKEQ. V dropped 4 bases and J dropped 13 bases, with 20 bases sitting between them. CDR3 length: 14 amino acids. In DNA, the CDR3 is TGTGCCAGCAGCCTCAGCCGCGACAACCTGGCGCAGTACTTC. It translates to CASSLSRDNLAQYF.

This sequence joins TRBV27 and TRBJ1-2; no clear D. CDR1 is MNHEY and CDR2 is SMNVEV in the germline V gene (reference sequence). V lost 4 bases to trimming and J lost 5 bases, with 20 bases between them. The length of the CDR3 is 16 residues. CDR3 amino acids: CASSWPPAAKTYGYTF. The CDR3 DNA follows: TGTGCCAGCAGTTGGCCGCCTGCTGCCAAGACATATGGCTACACCTTC.

This chain joins TRBV20-1 and TRBJ1-1; the D is unclear. The CDR3 is 11 residues long. The V gene lost 3 bases and the J gene lost 1 base, with 3 bases spanning the gap. Germline assignment: CDR1 DFQATT and CDR2 SNEGSKA (reference sequence). CDR3 bases: TGCAGTGCTAGCCGGAACACTGAAGCTTTCTTT. Its protein product is CSASRNTEAFF.

This clone was counted only a few times. The DNA for the CDR3 is TGTGCCAGCAGCTGGACAGGGAGCAATCAGCCCCAGCATTTT. This codes for CASSWTGSNQPQHF. This chain links TRBV5-6 with TRBJ1-5; 8 nucleotides align to TRBD1. The CDR3 runs 14 residues. The germline CDR1 and CDR2 sequences are SGHDT and YYEEEE. J was trimmed by 1 base and V by 3 bases; bases with no gene match: 0. Full variable domain (missing parts from reference TRBV5-6 and TRBJ1-5): DAGVTQSPTHLIKTRGQQVTLRCSPKSGHDTVSWYQQALGQGPQFIFQYYEEEERQRGNFPDRFSGHQFPNYSSELNVNALLLGDSALYLCASSWTGSNQPQHFGDGTRLSIL.

This rearrangement joins TRBV5-1 to TRBJ2-3; D uncertain. The CDR3 loop spans 12 amino acids. With 0 bases removed from V and 5 bases from J, the gap between germline ends came to 4 bases. Germline assignment: CDR1 SGHRS and CDR2 YFSETQ. CDR3 nucleotide sequence: TGCGCCAGCAGCTTGGAACTAGATACGCAGTATTTT. Translation gives CASSLELDTQYF. Using reference TRBV5-1 and TRBJ2-3 for the parts outside the CDR3, the full variable domain is KAGVTQTPRYLIKTRGQQVTLSCSPISGHRSVSWYQQTPGQGLQFLFEYFSETQRNKGNFPGRFSGRQFSNSRSEMNVSTLELGDSALYLCASSLELDTQYFGPGTRLTVL.

The V call is TRBV5-4, the J call TRBJ1-1, with D unresolved. The V gene lost 2 bases and the J gene lost 0 bases, with 5 bases spanning the gap. CDR1 and CDR2 from the germline V gene are SGHNT and YYREEE (reference sequence). There are 13 residues in the CDR3. The CDR3 nucleotides read TGTGCCAGCAGCTTAACATTGAACACTGAAGCTTTCTTT. Translation gives CASSLTLNTEAFF.

The chain joins TRBV2 to TRBJ1-1; D remains ambiguous. Germline CDR1 is SNHLY and CDR2 is FYNNEI. With 6 bases removed from V and 4 bases from J, the gap between germline ends came to 9 bases. This CDR3 is 12 amino acids long. The CDR3 DNA is TGTGCCAGCAGATTTTACAGCACTGAAGCTTTCTTT. Protein sequence: CASRFYSTEAFF. Based on the CDR3 plus reference TRBV2 and TRBJ1-1, the full variable domain is EPEVTQTPSHQVTQMGQEVILRCVPISNHLYFYWYRQILGQKVEFLVSFYNNEISEKSEIFDDQFSVERPDGSNFTLKIRSTKLEDSAMYFCASRFYSTEAFFGQGTRLTVV.

The rearrangement links TRBV9 to TRBJ1-5; D remains ambiguous. The germline V gene encodes CDR1 SGDLS and CDR2 YYNGEE. The CDR3 covers 15 residues. Trimming shortened V by 3 bases and J by 3 bases, and 13 bases separated the two germline ends. The CDR3 DNA reads as TGTGCCAGCAGCGCCGATTGGGCTCACAATCAGCCCCAGCATTTT. This gives the protein CASSADWAHNQPQHF.

This chain joins TRBV2 and TRBJ1-1, with 7 bases that match TRBD1. Per germline, CDR1 SNHLY and CDR2 FYNNEI. The CDR3 consists of 12 residues. V trimming: 8 bases; J trimming: 5 bases; junction bases outside the gene matches: 5. CDR3: CASSTGRTEAFF. In DNA form, the CDR3 reads TGTGCCAGCTCGACAGGGCGAACTGAAGCTTTCTTT.

This clone was recorded only once. The chain is built from TRBV6-1 and TRBJ1-2; D call uncertain. CDR1 is MNHNS, CDR2 SASEGT, per germline. V lost 0 bases and J 2 bases, leaving 7 bases between the germline ends. CDR3 length equals 14 residues. The CDR3 spells CASSEAPRNYGYTF. The CDR3, as DNA: TGTGCCAGCAGTGAAGCGCCCAGGAACTATGGCTACACCTTC.

CDR3 in amino acids: CASSLTLRDRDTEAFF. DNA for the CDR3: TGTGCCAGCTCACTTACCCTCCGGGACAGGGACACTGAAGCTTTCTTT. The rearrangement uses TRBV18 and TRBJ1-1; 9 bases map to TRBD1. The CDR3 is 16 residues long. V shed 4 bases and J 3 bases; nucleotides not matched to a gene: 9. Germline V CDR1 and CDR2: KGHSH, LQKENI.

CDR3 DNA: TGTGCCAGCAGTATAGACGGGGGGTATTCACCCCTCCACTTT. It specifies CASSIDGGYSPLHF. This chain joins TRBV6-5 and TRBJ1-6, with a tentative D call TRBD1 (5 bases). CDR3 length: 14 amino acids. The V end lost 5 bases, the J end lost 8 bases, and 13 bases lay between the germline ends. The germline gives CDR1 MNHEY, CDR2 SVGAGI.

V gene TRBV27 combines with J gene TRBJ1-6; D ambiguous. Germline V gene sequence: CDR1 MNHEY, CDR2 SMNVEV (reference sequence). The CDR3 runs to 14 residues. V was cut by 0 bases and J by 10 bases, with 10 bases left in between. CDR3 sequence reads: CASSLSIIRSPLHF. CDR3 coding DNA: TGTGCCAGCAGTTTATCGATTATCCGGTCACCCCTCCACTTT.